This T cell receptor beta chain was obtained from a study of blood T cell repertoires in COVID-19. Method: immunoSEQ multiplex PCR; TCRdb's copy keeps in-frame clones and lacks some. This sample has approximately 70,000 clones, with 88% found just once. This clone was detected only once. The CDR3 contains 15 residues. Germline assignment: CDR1 SGHRS and CDR2 YFSETQ. The V gene end was trimmed by 2 bases and the J gene end by 10 bases; junction bases not matched to a gene: 13. Sequencing was carried out using peripheral blood. This sequence was found in a human donor in a cohort sampled during active COVID-19. The chain combines TRBV5-1 with TRBJ2-3; TRBD2 aligns across 7 bases. The CDR3, as DNA: TGCGCCAGCAGCTTTGACCGCGGGGGATACGAGGCGCAGTATTTT. Translating gives CASSFDRGGYEAQYF.